These 4 T cell receptor beta chains originate from one sample sequenced in a study of T cell responses to AZD1222 COVID-19 vaccine. Clones were read by immunoSEQ multiplex PCR, and TCRdb kept only the in-frame ones, dropping some. In the table there are some 150,000 clones, 93% of which are singletons. The sample here was peripheral blood, taken on day 0 of AZD1222 vaccination. These receptors all come from an adult in good health.

V is TRBV19 and J is TRBJ1-5; D is unresolved. The CDR3 length is 15 residues. Per the germline V gene, CDR1 is LNHDA and CDR2 is SQIVND (reference sequence). The V end lost 0 bases, the J end lost 5 bases, and 11 bases lay between the germline ends. The DNA for the CDR3 is TGTGCCAGTAGTATAGATGGAAGAGGGTATCAGCCCCAGCATTTT. Translating it yields CASSIDGRGYQPQHF.

This clone occurred once. V usage is TRBV12-5 and J usage is TRBJ1-5; D is undetermined. Germline lookup yields CDR1 LGHNT and CDR2 FRNRAP. The CDR3 sequence is 13 residues long. The V end was cut by 0 bases, the J end by 9 bases, with 9 bases between. CDR3: CASGLVVQGPQHF. In nucleotides, the CDR3 is TGTGCTAGTGGTTTGGTGGTCCAAGGGCCCCAGCATTTT.

The chain employs TRBV7-6 and TRBJ1-4; possible D gene TRBD1, 6 bases. The germline V gene encodes CDR1 SGHVS and CDR2 FNYEAQ. With 1 base removed from V and 5 bases from J, the gap between germline ends came to 17 bases. The CDR3 consists of 17 residues. The chain's CDR3 is CASSLESGTGPNEKLFF. As DNA, the CDR3 is TGTGCCAGCAGCTTAGAATCCGGCACAGGGCCGAATGAAAAACTGTTTTTT. Full variable domain (rest looked up from reference TRBV7-6 and TRBJ1-4): GAGVSQSPRYKVTKRGQDVALRCDPISGHVSLYWYRQALGQGPEFLTYFNYEAQQDKSGLPNDRFSAERPEGSISTLTIQRTEQRDSAMYRCASSLESGTGPNEKLFFGSGTQLSVL.

The CDR3 sequence: CASRRDGRGNEKLFF. As DNA, the CDR3 is TGTGCCAGTAGGAGGGACGGGAGGGGTAATGAAAAACTGTTTTTT. V and J are TRBV19 and TRBJ1-4; maybe TRBD1 (5 bases). Germline CDR1 reads LNHDA; CDR2 reads SQIVND (reference sequence). CDR3 length: 15 amino acids. The V end lost 6 bases, the J end lost 4 bases, and 15 bases lay between the germline ends.